One and the same sample provided the 21 T cell receptor beta chains below, sequenced in a study of cytomegalovirus exposure and HLA in healthy donors. Clones were read by immunoSEQ multiplex PCR, and TCRdb kept only the in-frame ones, dropping some. The data show fewer than 400,000 clones, around 90% seen once. Sequencing input: PBMCs. Source of these receptors: a man aged 25 to 40 in good health and CMV-seronegative.

The chain is built from TRBV19 and TRBJ1-5; D remains ambiguous. Germline V gives CDR1 LNHDA, CDR2 SQIVND (reference sequence). V was trimmed by 4 bases and J by 12 bases, leaving 13 bases between them. This CDR3 is 12 amino acids long. CDR3 sequence: CASSTGGRHQHF. DNA of the CDR3: TGTGCCAGTAGTACGGGTGGGAGGCACCAGCATTTT. The full variable domain, with the rest looked up from reference TRBV19 and TRBJ1-5, is DGGITQSPKYLFRKEGQNVTLSCEQNLNHDAMYWYRQDPGQGLRLIYYSQIVNDFQKGDIAEGYSVSREKKESFPLTVTSAQKNPTAFYLCASSTGGRHQHFGDGTRLSIL.

This clone appeared a single time. DNA for the CDR3: TGTGCCAGCAGCACGACGGGTACTGAAGCTTTCTTT. Protein product: CASSTTGTEAFF. The chain joins TRBV13 to TRBJ1-1; unclear D gene. This CDR3 comprises 12 residues. The germline CDR1 and CDR2 sequences are PRHDT and FYEKMQ (reference sequence). Trimming pared 5 bases from V and 5 bases from J, leaving 9 bases between.

The rearrangement links TRBV30 to TRBJ2-2; possibly TRBD2 for D (5 bases). The V gene's germline CDR1 is GTSNPN and CDR2 SVGIG (reference sequence). The CDR3 sequence is 14 residues long. V gave up 8 bases and J gave up 5 bases, with 18 bases separating them. Here the CDR3 DNA reads TGTGCCCGAAGTACGGACGAGGGAACCGGGGAGCTGTTTTTT. This gives the protein CARSTDEGTGELFF.

CDR3 coding DNA: TGTGCCAGCAGCTACGGAATTAGCGGGGCCCAAGAGACCCAGTACTTC. Translating it yields CASSYGISGAQETQYF. The V and J genes are TRBV7-9 and TRBJ2-5; 8 positions agree with TRBD2. Germline V gene sequence: CDR1 SEHNR, CDR2 FQNEAQ (reference sequence). The trim removed 4 bases at V and 1 base at J, leaving 8 bases unmatched. This CDR3 has 16 residues.

V and J are TRBV6-6 and TRBJ2-7; D is uncertain. CDR1 and CDR2 from the germline V gene are MNHNY and SVGAGI (reference sequence). The ends were cut back, 2 bases at V and 6 bases at J, with 5 bases in the middle. The length of the CDR3 is 11 residues. DNA of the CDR3: TGTGCCAGCAGTTACCTGGCCGAGCAGTACTTC. It is translated as CASSYLAEQYF.

The chain combines TRBV2 with TRBJ1-1; TRBD1 matches 10 bases. The CDR3 runs to 15 residues. Germline CDR1 SNHLY, CDR2 FYNNEI. The V gene end was trimmed by 6 bases and the J gene end by 4 bases; junction bases not matched to a gene: 8. DNA of the CDR3: TGTGCCAGCAGATTGGGACAGGGGAAGGGCACTGAAGCTTTCTTT. It specifies CASRLGQGKGTEAFF.

The genes are TRBV5-4 and TRBJ2-7, with a tentative D call TRBD1 (6 bases). The V gene lost 0 bases and the J gene lost 2 bases, with 9 bases spanning the gap. The CDR3 consists of 14 residues. The germline CDR1 and CDR2 sequences are SGHNT and YYREEE (reference sequence). The CDR3 DNA follows: TGTGCCAGCAGCTTGGGGGGACAAGCCTACGAGCAGTACTTC. It specifies CASSLGGQAYEQYF.

This chain uses TRBV18 with TRBJ2-7; 10 bases agree with TRBD2. V trimming: 3 bases; J trimming: 5 bases; junction bases outside the gene matches: 16. Germline V gene data show CDR1 as KGHSH and CDR2 as LQKENI. This CDR3 is built from 18 residues. CDR3 DNA: TGTGCCAGCTCACCGGCCGGGACTAGCGTGCCAATCTTTGACGAGCAGTACTTC. Protein sequence: CASSPAGTSVPIFDEQYF.

This clone was detected once. The chain joins TRBV4-1 to TRBJ1-2; maybe TRBD1 (5 bases). Germline CDR1 MGHRA, CDR2 YSYEKL. Trimming pared 3 bases from V and 3 bases from J, leaving 14 bases between. The CDR3 sequence is 15 residues long. The CDR3 spells CASSHEYGTHYGYTF. The CDR3, as DNA: TGCGCCAGCAGCCATGAATACGGGACTCACTATGGCTACACCTTC.

The rearrangement joins TRBV19 to TRBJ2-7; 8 bases are a match to TRBD1. The V and J ends lost 3 bases and 3 bases, in that order; junction bases with no gene match: 4. The CDR3 covers 14 residues. Per germline, CDR1 LNHDA and CDR2 SQIVND (reference sequence). Here the CDR3 reads CASSMGTGDYEQYF. DNA for the CDR3: TGTGCCAGTAGTATGGGGACAGGTGACTACGAGCAGTACTTC. The whole variable domain, remainder taken from reference TRBV19 and TRBJ2-7, is DGGITQSPKYLFRKEGQNVTLSCEQNLNHDAMYWYRQDPGQGLRLIYYSQIVNDFQKGDIAEGYSVSREKKESFPLTVTSAQKNPTAFYLCASSMGTGDYEQYFGPGTRLTVT.

The chain has TRBV7-7 and TRBJ2-1; a weak D match, TRBD2 (5 bases). Per germline, CDR1 SSHAT and CDR2 FNYEAQ (reference sequence). With 3 bases removed from V and 8 bases from J, the gap between germline ends came to 23 bases. The CDR3 is made up of 17 amino acids. Here the CDR3 DNA reads TGTGCCAGCAGCTTCCTACCCGCGGGCTATGGCAGCGATGAGCAGTTCTTC. Its protein product is CASSFLPAGYGSDEQFF.

V usage is TRBV30 and J usage is TRBJ2-2; 9 nucleotides line up with TRBD1. The CDR3 consists of 14 residues. CDR1 is GTSNPN, CDR2 SVGIG, per germline (reference sequence). J gave up 5 bases and V 5 bases, and 6 bases lay outside the gene matches. The CDR3 spells CAWVDRGRTGELFF. The DNA for the CDR3 is TGTGCCTGGGTGGACAGGGGCAGAACCGGGGAGCTGTTTTTT.

This chain uses TRBV7-6 with TRBJ2-3; the D gene is possibly TRBD2 (6 bases). V was shortened by 5 bases and J by 0 bases, with 9 bases between the two germline ends. This CDR3 is built from 14 residues. CDR1 and CDR2 (germline): SGHVS, FNYEAQ. The CDR3 reads CASSDGTSTDTQYF. CDR3 nucleotide sequence: TGTGCCAGCAGCGACGGGACTAGCACAGATACGCAGTATTTT.

This clone appeared a single time. The V gene is TRBV10-3, the J gene TRBJ1-2; maybe TRBD1 (5 bases). Germline V gives CDR1 ENHRY, CDR2 SYGVKD. The CDR3 runs to 15 residues. Trimming removed 2 bases at V and 6 bases at J, with 16 bases between. For the CDR3, the DNA is TGTGCCATCAGTGAGCCCCGGGGGAAATCTAATGGCTACACCTTC. Translated: CAISEPRGKSNGYTF.

This chain uses TRBV30 with TRBJ2-2; D is perhaps TRBD2 (5 bases). V lost 1 base and J 5 bases, leaving 5 bases between the germline ends. CDR1 GTSNPN and CDR2 SVGIG come from the germline V gene (reference sequence). The CDR3 covers 12 residues. As DNA, the CDR3 is TGTGCCTGGAGTGGAGGGACCGGGGAGCTGTTTTTT. Protein sequence: CAWSGGTGELFF. The whole variable domain, filled in from reference TRBV30 and TRBJ2-2, reads SQTIHQWPATLVQPVGSPLSLECTVEGTSNPNLYWYRQAAGRGLQLLFYSVGIGQISSEVPQNLSASRPQDRQFILSSKKLLLSDSGFYLCAWSGGTGELFFGEGSRLTVL.

The genes are TRBV29-1 and TRBJ1-4, with D possibly being TRBD1 (6 bases). Germline-derived CDR1 and CDR2 are SQVTM and ANQGSEA. The CDR3 is 14 residues long. Trimming stripped 3 bases from V and 4 bases from J, with 12 bases between. DNA of the CDR3: TGCAGCGTTGAGGGGGCGGACGATAATGAAAAACTGTTTTTT. Residues: CSVEGADDNEKLFF. The variable domain in full, completed from reference TRBV29-1 and TRBJ1-4, reads SAVISQKPSRDICQRGTSLTIQCQVDSQVTMMFWYRQQPGQSLTLIATANQGSEATYESGFVIDKFPISRPNLTFSTLTVSNMSPEDSSIYLCSVEGADDNEKLFFGSGTQLSVL.

The chain's CDR3 is CASSPVDRGLGYEQYF. The CDR3 nucleotides read TGTGCCAGCAGCCCGGTGGACAGGGGGTTAGGCTACGAGCAGTACTTC. The J gene is TRBJ2-7, the V gene TRBV7-8, with TRBD1 matching over 10 bases. Germline CDR1 and CDR2: SGHVS and FQNEAQ. The CDR3 has 16 amino acids. After removal of 5 bases from V and 3 bases from J, the junction contained 10 bases not matched to a gene. The whole variable domain, filled in from reference TRBV7-8 and TRBJ2-7, reads GAGVSQSPRYKVAKRGQDVALRCDPISGHVSLFWYQQALGQGPEFLTYFQNEAQLDKSGLPSDRFFAERPEGSVSTLKIQRTQQEDSAVYLCASSPVDRGLGYEQYFGPGTRLTVT.

The V call is TRBV30, the J call TRBJ1-1; D not certain. Germline CDR1 GTSNPN, CDR2 SVGIG (reference sequence). This CDR3 spans 13 amino acids. Trimming pared 2 bases from V and 2 bases from J, leaving 9 bases between. CDR3 sequence reads: CAWSLSGNTEAFF. CDR3 DNA: TGTGCCTGGAGTCTATCGGGAAACACTGAAGCTTTCTTT.

The chain joins TRBV19 to TRBJ1-1; 11 nucleotides align to TRBD1. Germline CDR1 LNHDA, CDR2 SQIVND (reference sequence). The CDR3 extends over 17 amino acids. V shed 3 bases, J shed 1 base, and the junction held 7 bases outside the gene matches. The CDR3 loop is CASSMWDRGRKNTEAFF. CDR3 bases: TGTGCCAGTAGTATGTGGGACAGGGGGAGAAAGAACACTGAAGCTTTCTTT.

The genes are TRBV27 and TRBJ2-7; TRBD1 matches 9 bases. This CDR3 contains 15 residues. Losses at the gene ends were 5 bases for V and 5 bases for J; bases not matched to a gene: 10. CDR1 and CDR2 (germline): MNHEY, SMNVEV (reference sequence). In DNA form, the CDR3 reads TGTGCCAGCAGTACCGGACAGGGGAGTTCGGACGAGCAGTACTTC. The encoded protein is CASSTGQGSSDEQYF.

This chain connects TRBV5-4 to TRBJ2-3; TRBD2 aligns across 16 bases. Germline values: CDR1 SGHNT, CDR2 YYREEE (reference sequence). Trimming cost V 4 bases and J 6 bases; bases outside gene matches: 5. The CDR3 spans 16 residues. The CDR3 coding sequence is TGTGCCAGCAGCCTGGGACTAGCGGGGGGGGAGGATACGCAGTATTTT. It encodes CASSLGLAGGEDTQYF.